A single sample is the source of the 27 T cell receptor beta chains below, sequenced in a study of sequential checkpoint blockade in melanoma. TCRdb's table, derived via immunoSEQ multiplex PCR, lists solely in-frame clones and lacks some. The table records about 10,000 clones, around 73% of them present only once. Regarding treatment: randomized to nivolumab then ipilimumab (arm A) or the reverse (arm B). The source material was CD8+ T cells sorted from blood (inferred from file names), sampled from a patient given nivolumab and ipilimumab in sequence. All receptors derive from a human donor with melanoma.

For the CDR3, the DNA is TGTGCCAGCAGCCGTCTACAGGGGGTCCACGAGCAGTACTTC. This codes for CASSRLQGVHEQYF. The rearrangement links TRBV7-9 to TRBJ2-5; 8 nucleotides line up with TRBD1. With the DNA end fitting TRBJ2-7 better, the J assignment may be wrong. Germline-derived CDR1 and CDR2 are SEHNR and FQNEAQ (reference sequence). The CDR3 runs to 14 residues.

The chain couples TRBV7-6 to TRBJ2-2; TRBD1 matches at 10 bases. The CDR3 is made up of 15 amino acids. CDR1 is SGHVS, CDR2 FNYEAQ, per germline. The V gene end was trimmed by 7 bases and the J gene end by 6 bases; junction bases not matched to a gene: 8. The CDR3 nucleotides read TGTGCCAGCACCCGTGGGACAGGGGTCGCCGGGGAGCTGTTTTTT. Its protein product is CASTRGTGVAGELFF.

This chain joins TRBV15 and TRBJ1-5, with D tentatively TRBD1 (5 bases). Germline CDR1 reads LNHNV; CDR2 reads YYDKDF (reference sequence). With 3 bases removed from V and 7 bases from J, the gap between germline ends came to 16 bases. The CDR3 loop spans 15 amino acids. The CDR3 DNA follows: TGTGCCACCAGCAGGGGCAGGGCAGGGAACCAGCCCCAGCATTTT. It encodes CATSRGRAGNQPQHF.

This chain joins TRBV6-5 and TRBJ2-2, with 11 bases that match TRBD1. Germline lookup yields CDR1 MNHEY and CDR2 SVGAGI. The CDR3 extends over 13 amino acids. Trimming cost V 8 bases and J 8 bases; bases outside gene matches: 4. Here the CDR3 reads CASWTGGSGELFF. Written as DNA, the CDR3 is TGTGCCAGCTGGACAGGGGGCTCTGGGGAGCTGTTTTTT.

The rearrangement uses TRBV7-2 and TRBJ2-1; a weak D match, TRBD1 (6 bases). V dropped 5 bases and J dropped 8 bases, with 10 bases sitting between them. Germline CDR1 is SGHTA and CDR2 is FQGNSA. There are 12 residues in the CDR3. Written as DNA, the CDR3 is TGTGCCAGCAGCCCAGGGGTCTATGAGCAGTTCTTC. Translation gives CASSPGVYEQFF.

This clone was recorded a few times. The CDR3 sequence: CASSLGQGREQFF. The CDR3 DNA follows: TGCGCCAGCAGCCTAGGACAGGGTCGTGAGCAGTTCTTC. The chain joins TRBV5-1 to TRBJ2-1, with 8 positions matching TRBD1. The CDR3 sequence is 13 residues long. Germline-derived CDR1 and CDR2 are SGHRS and YFSETQ. V dropped 4 bases and J dropped 9; count of bases not matched to a gene: 6.

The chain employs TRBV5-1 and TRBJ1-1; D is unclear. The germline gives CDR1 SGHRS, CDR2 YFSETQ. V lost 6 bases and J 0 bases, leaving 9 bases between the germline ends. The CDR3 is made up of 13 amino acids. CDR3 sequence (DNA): TGCGCCAGCAAGAAAAACATGAACACTGAAGCTTTCTTT. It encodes CASKKNMNTEAFF.

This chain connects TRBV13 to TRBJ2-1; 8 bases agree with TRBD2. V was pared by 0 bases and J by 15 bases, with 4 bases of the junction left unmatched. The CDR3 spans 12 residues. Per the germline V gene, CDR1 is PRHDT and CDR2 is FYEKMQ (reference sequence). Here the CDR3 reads CASSLGPGGTFF. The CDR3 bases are TGTGCCAGCAGCTTAGGGCCGGGGGGGACGTTCTTC.

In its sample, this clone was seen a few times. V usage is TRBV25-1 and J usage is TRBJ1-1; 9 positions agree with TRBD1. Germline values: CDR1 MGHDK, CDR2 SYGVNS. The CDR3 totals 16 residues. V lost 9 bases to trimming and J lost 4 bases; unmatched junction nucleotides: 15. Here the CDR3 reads CASQGQGRYRVTEAFF. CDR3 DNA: TGTGCCAGTCAAGGACAGGGGCGGTACCGGGTCACTGAAGCTTTCTTT.

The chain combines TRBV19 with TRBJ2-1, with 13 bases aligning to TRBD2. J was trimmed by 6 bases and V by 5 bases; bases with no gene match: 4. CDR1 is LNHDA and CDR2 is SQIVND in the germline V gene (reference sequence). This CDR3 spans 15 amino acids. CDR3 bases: TGTGCCAGTAGTGTACTAGCGGGAGGGTTCAATGAGCAGTTCTTC. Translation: CASSVLAGGFNEQFF.

The CDR3 DNA follows: TGCAGCGTCCCCGGGGGAGTAGCGGGAGGAGAGGGAAATGAGCAGTTCTTC. Translating gives CSVPGGVAGGEGNEQFF. This chain joins TRBV29-1 and TRBJ2-1; 10 nucleotides align to TRBD2. CDR1 is SQVTM and CDR2 is ANQGSEA in the germline V gene. V lost 6 bases to trimming and J lost 7 bases; unmatched junction nucleotides: 18. This CDR3 comprises 17 residues.

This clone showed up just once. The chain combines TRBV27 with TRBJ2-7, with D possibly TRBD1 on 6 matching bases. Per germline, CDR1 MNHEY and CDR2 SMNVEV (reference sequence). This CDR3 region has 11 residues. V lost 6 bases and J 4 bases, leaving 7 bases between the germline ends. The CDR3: CASSRGYEQYF. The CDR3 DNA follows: TGTGCCAGCAGCAGGGGATACGAGCAGTACTTC.

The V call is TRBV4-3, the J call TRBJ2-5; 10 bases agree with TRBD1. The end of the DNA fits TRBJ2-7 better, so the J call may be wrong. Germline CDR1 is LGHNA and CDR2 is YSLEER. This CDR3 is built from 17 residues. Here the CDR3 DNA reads TGCGCCAGCAGCCAAGATCGGGCCGGGACAGGGGACAACGAGCAGTACTTC. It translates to CASSQDRAGTGDNEQYF.

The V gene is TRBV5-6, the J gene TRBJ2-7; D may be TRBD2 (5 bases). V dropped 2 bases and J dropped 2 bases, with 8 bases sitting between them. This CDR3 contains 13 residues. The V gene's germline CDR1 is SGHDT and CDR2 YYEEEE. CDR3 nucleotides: TGTGCCAGCAGCTTCGGGGAGACCTACGAGCAGTACTTC. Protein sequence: CASSFGETYEQYF.

CDR3 amino acids: CASTGRDGPPNEQFF. The CDR3 region has the DNA TGTGCCAGCACAGGCCGGGATGGTCCCCCCAATGAGCAGTTCTTC. The chain joins TRBV13 to TRBJ2-1; D is perhaps TRBD2 (5 bases). Germline CDR1 and CDR2: PRHDT and FYEKMQ (reference sequence). The CDR3 is made up of 15 amino acids. V was pared by 7 bases and J by 6 bases, with 19 bases between.

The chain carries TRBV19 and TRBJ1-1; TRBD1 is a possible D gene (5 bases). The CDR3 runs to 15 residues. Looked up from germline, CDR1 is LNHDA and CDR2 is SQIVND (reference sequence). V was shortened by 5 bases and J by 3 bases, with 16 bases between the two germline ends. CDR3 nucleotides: TGTGCCAGTAGTTCAGGGTTGTGGGTCGACACTGAAGCTTTCTTT. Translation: CASSSGLWVDTEAFF.

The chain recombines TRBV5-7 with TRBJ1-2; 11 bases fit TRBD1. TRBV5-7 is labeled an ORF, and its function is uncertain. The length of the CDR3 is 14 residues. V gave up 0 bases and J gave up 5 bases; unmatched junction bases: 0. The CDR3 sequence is CASSLGDRGYGYTF. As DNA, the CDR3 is TGTGCCAGCAGCTTGGGGGACAGGGGGTATGGCTACACCTTC.

The CDR3 region has the DNA TGCGCCAGCAGCCAAACCTCGACAGGGGGTTTCACAGATACGCAGTATTTT. Translating gives CASSQTSTGGFTDTQYF. The chain links TRBV4-1 to TRBJ2-3; 9 bases are shared with TRBD1. CDR1 and CDR2 from the germline V gene are MGHRA and YSYEKL. Trimming cost V 2 bases and J 2 bases; bases outside gene matches: 8. The CDR3 sequence is 17 residues long.

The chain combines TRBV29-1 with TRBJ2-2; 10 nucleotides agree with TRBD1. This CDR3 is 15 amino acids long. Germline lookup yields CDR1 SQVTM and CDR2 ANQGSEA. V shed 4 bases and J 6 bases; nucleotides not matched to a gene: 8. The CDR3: CSVVGTGVKAGELFF. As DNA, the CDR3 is TGCAGCGTTGTAGGGACAGGGGTTAAAGCCGGGGAGCTGTTTTTT.

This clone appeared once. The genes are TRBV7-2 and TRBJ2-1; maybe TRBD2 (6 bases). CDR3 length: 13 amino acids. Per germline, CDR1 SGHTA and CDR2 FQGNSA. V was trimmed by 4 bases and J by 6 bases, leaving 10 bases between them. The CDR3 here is CASSWGLLNEQFF. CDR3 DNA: TGTGCCAGCAGCTGGGGACTCCTCAATGAGCAGTTCTTC.

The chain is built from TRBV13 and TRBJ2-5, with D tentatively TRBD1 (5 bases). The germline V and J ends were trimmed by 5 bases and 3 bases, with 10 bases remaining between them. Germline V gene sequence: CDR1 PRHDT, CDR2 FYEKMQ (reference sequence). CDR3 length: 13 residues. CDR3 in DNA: TGTGCCAGCAGCCACGACAGCGAAGAGACCCAGTACTTC. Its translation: CASSHDSEETQYF.

In DNA, the CDR3 is TGTGCCAGCAGATACAGAGCCCCCAATGGCTACACCTTC. It codes for CASRYRAPNGYTF. The chain recombines TRBV5-6 with TRBJ1-2; no reliable D call. CDR3 length: 13 residues. The germline V and J ends were trimmed by 5 bases and 6 bases, with 14 bases remaining between them. Germline lookup yields CDR1 SGHDT and CDR2 YYEEEE.

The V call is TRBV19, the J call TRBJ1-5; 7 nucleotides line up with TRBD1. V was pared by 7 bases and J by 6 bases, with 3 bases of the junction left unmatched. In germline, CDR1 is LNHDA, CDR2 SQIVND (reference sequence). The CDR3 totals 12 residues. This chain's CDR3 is CASTQGGQPQHF. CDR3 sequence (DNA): TGTGCCAGTACCCAGGGGGGTCAGCCCCAGCATTTT.

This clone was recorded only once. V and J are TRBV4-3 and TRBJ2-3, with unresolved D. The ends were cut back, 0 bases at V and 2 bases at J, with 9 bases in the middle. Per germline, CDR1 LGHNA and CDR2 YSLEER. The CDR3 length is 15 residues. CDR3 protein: CASSQDGDFTDTQYF. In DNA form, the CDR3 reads TGCGCCAGCAGCCAAGATGGCGACTTCACAGATACGCAGTATTTT.

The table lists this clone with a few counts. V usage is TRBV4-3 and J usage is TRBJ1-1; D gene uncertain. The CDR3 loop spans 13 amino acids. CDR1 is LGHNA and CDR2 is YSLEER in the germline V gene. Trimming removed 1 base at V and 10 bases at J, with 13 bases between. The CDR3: CASSQAWSVVAFF. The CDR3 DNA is TGCGCCAGCAGCCAAGCATGGTCAGTGGTAGCTTTCTTT.

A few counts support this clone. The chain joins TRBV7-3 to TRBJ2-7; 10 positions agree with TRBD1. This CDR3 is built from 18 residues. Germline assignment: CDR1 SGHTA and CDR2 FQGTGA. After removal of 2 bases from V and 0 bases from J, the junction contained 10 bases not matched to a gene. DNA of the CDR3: TGTGCCAGCAGCTTAGCGCCGGGACAGGGGTCGGTCTCCTACGAGCAGTACTTC. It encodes CASSLAPGQGSVSYEQYF. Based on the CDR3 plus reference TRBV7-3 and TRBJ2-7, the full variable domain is GAGVSQTPSNKVTEKGKYVELRCDPISGHTALYWYRQSLGQGPEFLIYFQGTGAADDSGLPNDRFFAVRPEGSVSTLKIQRTERGDSAVYLCASSLAPGQGSVSYEQYFGPGTRLTVT.

The CDR3 loop reads CASGGRLYNEQFF. In DNA, the CDR3 is TGTGCCAGCGGTGGTCGTCTGTACAATGAGCAGTTCTTC. V usage is TRBV6-1 and J usage is TRBJ2-1, with unresolved D. Germline values: CDR1 MNHNS, CDR2 SASEGT. With 8 bases removed from V and 4 bases from J, the gap between germline ends came to 12 bases. The CDR3 is 13 amino acids.